This T cell receptor (beta chain) was recorded in a study of beta chain features in type 1 diabetes. In its sample, this clone was seen a few times. Its antigen is unidentified. Study-wide results and caveats: Among patients, naive, central memory and Treg TCRB repertoires appeared more similar than among healthy donors.

Investigators reverse transcribed all isolated RNA, so they sequenced expressed TCRB transcripts. Sequencing was performed with immunoSEQ multiplex PCR; in TCRdb, only in-frame clones are kept and a portion is missing. The sample lists about 330,000 clones, 8% to 13% occurring once. Trimming removed 1 base from V and 4 bases from J, with 12 bases in between. The germline V gene encodes CDR1 SGDLS and CDR2 YYNGEE. This CDR3 is 14 amino acids long. This sequence joins TRBV9 and TRBJ2-7, with a tentative D call TRBD1 (6 bases). Sequenced material: naive CD4+ T cells from blood. The receptor was isolated from a woman in her 30s in good health. The DNA for the CDR3 is TGTGCCAGCAGCGTATCGGGACAAGTATACGAGCAGTACTTC. It specifies CASSVSGQVYEQYF.